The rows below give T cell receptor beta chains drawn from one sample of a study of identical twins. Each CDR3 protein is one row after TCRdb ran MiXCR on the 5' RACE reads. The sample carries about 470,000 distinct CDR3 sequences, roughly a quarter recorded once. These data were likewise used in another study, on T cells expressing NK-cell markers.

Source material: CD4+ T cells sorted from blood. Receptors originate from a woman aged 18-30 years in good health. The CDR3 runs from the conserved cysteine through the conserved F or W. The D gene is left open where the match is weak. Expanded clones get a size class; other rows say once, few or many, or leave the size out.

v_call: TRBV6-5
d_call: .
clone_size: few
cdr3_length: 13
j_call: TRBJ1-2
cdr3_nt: TGTGCCAGCACCGATACTCGGGGGAATGGCTACACCTTC
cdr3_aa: CASTDTRGNGYTF

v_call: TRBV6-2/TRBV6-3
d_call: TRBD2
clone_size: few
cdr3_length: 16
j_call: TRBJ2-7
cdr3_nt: TGTGCCAGCAGTTACTCGGTAGCGGGAGCTCTACACGAGCAGTACTTC
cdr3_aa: CASSYSVAGALHEQYF

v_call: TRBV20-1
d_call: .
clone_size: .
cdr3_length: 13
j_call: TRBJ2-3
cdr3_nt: TGCAGTGCGTGGAGGGGAGAAGGAGATACGCAGTATTTT
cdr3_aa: CSAWRGEGDTQYF

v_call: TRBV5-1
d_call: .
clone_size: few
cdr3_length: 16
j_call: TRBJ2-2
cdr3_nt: TGCGCCAGCAGCTTGGTTCTGGGTTCTAACACCGGGGAGCTGTTTTTT
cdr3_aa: CASSLVLGSNTGELFF

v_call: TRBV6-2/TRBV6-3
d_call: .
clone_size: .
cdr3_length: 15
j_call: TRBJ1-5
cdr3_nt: TGTGCCAGCAGTTACGCCGGGGGTAGCAATCAGCCCCAGCATTTT
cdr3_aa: CASSYAGGSNQPQHF

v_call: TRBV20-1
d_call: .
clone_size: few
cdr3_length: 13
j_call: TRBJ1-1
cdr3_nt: TGCAGTGCTAGTTCCCCCGTGGACACTGAAGCTTTCTTT
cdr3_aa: CSASSPVDTEAFF

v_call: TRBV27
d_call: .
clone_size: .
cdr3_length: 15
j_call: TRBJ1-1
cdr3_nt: TGTGCCAGCAGTTTATCTTCAGGGTGGGTCGCTGAAGCTTTCTTT
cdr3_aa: CASSLSSGWVAEAFF

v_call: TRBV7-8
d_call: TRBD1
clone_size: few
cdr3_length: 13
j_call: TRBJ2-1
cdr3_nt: TGTGCCAGCAGCTTAGAAGGGGGCTGGGAGCAGTTCTTC
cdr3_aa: CASSLEGGWEQFF

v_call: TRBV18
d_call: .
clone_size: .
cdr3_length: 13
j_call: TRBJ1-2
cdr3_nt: TGTGCCACCAGGAGTACCTCTAACTATGGCTACACCTTC
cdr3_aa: CATRSTSNYGYTF

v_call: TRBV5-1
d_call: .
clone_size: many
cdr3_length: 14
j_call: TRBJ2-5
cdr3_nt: TGCGCCAGCAGGGCTGCTGGAACTCAAGAGACCCAGTACTTC
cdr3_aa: CASRAAGTQETQYF

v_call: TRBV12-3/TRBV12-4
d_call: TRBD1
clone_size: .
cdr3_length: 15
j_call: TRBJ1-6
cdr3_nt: TGTGCCAGCACCGACAGGGCGTTATATAATTCACCCCTCCACTTT
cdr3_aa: CASTDRALYNSPLHF

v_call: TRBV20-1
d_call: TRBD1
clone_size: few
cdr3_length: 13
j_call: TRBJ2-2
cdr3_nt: TGCAGTGTAGACAGGGGAAACACCGGGGAGCTGTTTTTT
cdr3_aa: CSVDRGNTGELFF

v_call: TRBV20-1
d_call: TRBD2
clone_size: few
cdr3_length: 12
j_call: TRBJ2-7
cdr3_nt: TGCAGTGCGCTAGCGGTTTTCCACGAGCAGTACTTC
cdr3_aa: CSALAVFHEQYF

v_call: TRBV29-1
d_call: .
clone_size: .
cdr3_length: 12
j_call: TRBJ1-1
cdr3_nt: TGCAGCGTTGTCATGGGGAACACTGAAGCTTTCTTT
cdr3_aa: CSVVMGNTEAFF

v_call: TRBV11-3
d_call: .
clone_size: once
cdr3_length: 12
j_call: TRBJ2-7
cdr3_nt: TGTGCCAGCAGCCGCACCCCCAACGAGCAGTACTTC
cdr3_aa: CASSRTPNEQYF

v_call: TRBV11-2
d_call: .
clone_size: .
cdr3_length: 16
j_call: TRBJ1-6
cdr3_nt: TGTGCCAGCAGCCCGGACGCACAAAGGGTTAATTCACCCCTCCACTTT
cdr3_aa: CASSPDAQRVNSPLHF

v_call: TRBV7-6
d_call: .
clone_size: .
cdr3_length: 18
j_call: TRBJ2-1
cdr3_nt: TGTGCCAGCAGCTTATCAGTGCGGAGTAAGACTAGAAGTAATGAGCAGTTCTTC
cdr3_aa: CASSLSVRSKTRSNEQFF